Listed here are 18 T cell receptor beta chains from one sample, sequenced in a study of identical twins. TCRdb fed the 5' RACE reads into MiXCR, producing one record per CDR3 protein. The sample includes 150,000 or so distinct CDR3 sequences, around 3.4% of them seen just once. The sample comprised memory T cells sorted from blood. Every receptor here comes from a man between 18 and 35 years old in good health.

This clonotype was counted a few times. The V call is TRBV9, the J call TRBJ2-1; TRBD1 might be the D (6 bases). Germline CDR1 and CDR2: SGDLS and YYNGEE. This CDR3 has 16 amino acids. V lost 0 bases and J lost 7, with 17 bases in between. This CDR3 is CASSVETGSRGNEQFF. CDR3 DNA: TGTGCCAGCAGCGTAGAGACAGGCTCCCGCGGTAATGAGCAGTTCTTC.

In DNA form, the CDR3 reads TGCGCCAGCAGCTTGTCGGACACCACGGGAAATGAGCAGTTCTTC. Translated: CASSLSDTTGNEQFF. V usage is TRBV5-1 and J usage is TRBJ2-1, with D perhaps being TRBD1 or TRBD2 (5 bases each). Per the germline V gene, CDR1 is SGHRS and CDR2 is YFSETQ. The length of the CDR3 is 15 residues. Trimming took 1 base from V and 7 from J, leaving 15 bases between them.

This clonotype appeared a few times. This rearrangement joins TRBV15 to TRBJ2-1; 9 bases line up with TRBD2. Germline V gene data show CDR1 as LNHNV and CDR2 as YYDKDF (reference sequence). The ends lost 0 bases at V and 7 bases at J; junction bases unmatched: 13. This CDR3 comprises 18 residues. The CDR3 coding sequence is TGTGCCACCAGCAGAGATTCTGGAAGCGGGAGGTCTTGGAATGAGCAGTTCTTC. Protein: CATSRDSGSGRSWNEQFF.

V usage is TRBV18 and J usage is TRBJ1-4, with 10 bases identical to TRBD1. J gave up 8 bases and V 4 bases, and 10 bases lay outside the gene matches. The CDR3 extends over 16 amino acids. Germline values: CDR1 KGHSH, CDR2 LQKENI. The CDR3 bases are TGTGCCAGCTCACTTCCTCCGGGACAGGGGAGAGAAAAACTGTTTTTT. This encodes CASSLPPGQGREKLFF.

This clonotype was counted many times. This chain connects TRBV7-2 to TRBJ2-7; D is ambiguous. CDR1 is SGHTA and CDR2 is FQGNSA in the germline V gene. The germline V and J ends were trimmed by 5 bases and 6 bases, with 14 bases remaining between them. CDR3 length: 13 amino acids. The CDR3, as DNA: TGTGCCAGCAGCCAACAGTTGGCTTCCGAGCAGTACTTC. Translating gives CASSQQLASEQYF.

Many counts were recorded for this clonotype. V and J are TRBV11-2 and TRBJ1-1; D gene unclear. This CDR3 contains 15 residues. The germline V gene encodes CDR1 SGHAT and CDR2 FQNNGV. With 2 bases removed from V and 1 base from J, the gap between germline ends came to 11 bases. Here the CDR3 DNA reads TGTGCCAGCAGCTTAAACGGTCAGAAGAACACTGAAGCTTTCTTT. This codes for CASSLNGQKNTEAFF.

This clonotype was counted at least ten times. V gene TRBV5-1 combines with J gene TRBJ2-3; TRBD2 matches 12 bases. The junction had 7 bases not matched to a gene; V was cut back by 4 bases and J by 4 bases. From germline, CDR1 is SGHRS and CDR2 YFSETQ. The CDR3 spans 16 residues. The CDR3 region has the DNA TGCGCCAGCAGCCCCAACCTAGCGGGAGGGGCAGATACGCAGTATTTT. Protein sequence: CASSPNLAGGADTQYF.

The sample holds many counts of this clonotype. The V call is TRBV5-1, the J call TRBJ1-6; 9 bases agree with TRBD1. In germline, CDR1 is SGHRS, CDR2 YFSETQ. The V segment lost 4 bases and the J segment 9 bases; nucleotides outside the gene matches: 8. The CDR3 contains 15 residues. CDR3 sequence (DNA): TGCGCCAGCAGCCCGAGGGACAGGGCGATTTCACCCCTCCACTTT. Translated: CASSPRDRAISPLHF.

This clonotype was seen at least ten times. The chain has TRBV7-9 and TRBJ2-5; 11 bases are shared with TRBD2. The CDR3 consists of 15 residues. V dropped 5 bases and J dropped 5; count of bases not matched to a gene: 7. The germline V gene has CDR1 SEHNR and CDR2 FQNEAQ (reference sequence). The CDR3, as DNA: TGTGCCAGCAGCAAGAATAGCGGGAGGGTGGAGACCCAGTACTTC. Its translation is CASSKNSGRVETQYF.

A few counts support this clonotype. A much more abundant neighbour one base away suggests this may be a read error. This chain connects TRBV10-3 to TRBJ2-7; D tentatively fits TRBD1 or TRBD2 (5 bases each). Germline CDR1 reads ENHRY; CDR2 reads SYGVKD. The CDR3 totals 13 residues. Trimming shortened V by 5 bases and J by 2 bases, and 10 bases separated the two germline ends. Here the CDR3 DNA reads TGTGCCATCAGTAGGGACCCGGCCTACGAGCAGTACTTC. Translated: CAISRDPAYEQYF.

V usage is TRBV7-2 and J usage is TRBJ2-7; 7 bases map to TRBD2. Looked up from germline, CDR1 is SGHTA and CDR2 is FQGNSA. Losses at the gene ends were 6 bases for V and 3 bases for J; bases not matched to a gene: 11. This CDR3 contains 15 residues. CDR3: CASSIGGSTYYEQYV. The CDR3 nucleotides read TGTGCCAGCAGTATAGGCGGGAGCACCTACTACGAGCAGTACGTC.

This clonotype was recorded many times. The rearrangement joins TRBV29-1 to TRBJ1-1, with D perhaps TRBD1 (5 bases). Germline lookup yields CDR1 SQVTM and CDR2 ANQGSEA. Trimming took off 6 bases at V and 5 bases at J, with 19 bases between the two ends. The CDR3 covers 14 residues. The CDR3 nucleotides are TGCAGCGTCCGGGACTCATGGCTGGATACTGAAGCTTTCTTT. This sequence encodes CSVRDSWLDTEAFF. Together with reference TRBV29-1 and TRBJ1-1, the CDR3 gives the full variable domain: SAVISQKPSRDICQRGTSLTIQCQVDSQVTMMFWYRQQPGQSLTLIATANQGSEATYESGFVIDKFPISRPNLTFSTLTVSNMSPEDSSIYLCSVRDSWLDTEAFFGQGTRLTVV.

In regard to this clonotype: A much larger clone lies one base from this, so it may be a read error. The chain couples TRBV4-2 to TRBJ1-4; D remains ambiguous. Germline V CDR1 and CDR2: LGHNA, YNFKEQ. This CDR3 contains 12 residues. The CDR3 here is CARSQSSEKLFF. The DNA for the CDR3 is TGTGCCCGCAGCCAGTCCTCCGAAAAACTGTTTTTT.

Many counts were recorded for this clonotype. The gene calls are TRBV15 and TRBJ2-1, with TRBD1 identical over 9 bases. Germline values: CDR1 LNHNV, CDR2 YYDKDF (reference sequence). CDR3 length equals 15 residues. V lost 5 bases to trimming and J lost 6 bases; unmatched junction nucleotides: 8. The CDR3 loop reads CATSSGTGRSNEQFF. CDR3 nucleotide sequence: TGTGCCACCAGCTCCGGGACAGGGAGATCCAATGAGCAGTTCTTC.

The chain is built from TRBV4-1 and TRBJ1-5; possibly TRBD1 for D (5 bases). The CDR3 runs to 16 residues. Germline lookup yields CDR1 MGHRA and CDR2 YSYEKL. V was clipped by 0 bases and J by 6 bases, with 15 bases between them. CDR3 DNA sequence: TGCGCCAGCAGCCAAGAGTCTCGGGGGGGGTTTCAGCCCCAGCATTTT. Amino acids: CASSQESRGGFQPQHF.

This clonotype was detected ten times or more. The chain has TRBV4-2 and TRBJ2-1, with 12 bases fitting TRBD2. Germline CDR1 and CDR2: LGHNA and YNFKEQ. V lost 1 base to trimming and J lost 8 bases; unmatched junction nucleotides: 9. The CDR3 is 17 amino acids. This chain's CDR3 is CASSQGARTSGMDEQFF. DNA of the CDR3: TGTGCCAGCAGCCAAGGGGCGAGGACTAGCGGGATGGATGAGCAGTTCTTC.

This clonotype appeared many times. The chain links TRBV5-1 to TRBJ2-7, with D maybe TRBD2 (7 bases). The germline gives CDR1 SGHRS, CDR2 YFSETQ. The CDR3 length is 15 residues. The V gene lost 5 bases and the J gene lost 0 bases, with 15 bases spanning the gap. The CDR3 here is CASRGGAGLSYEQYF. Written as DNA, the CDR3 is TGCGCCAGCAGAGGGGGGGCGGGCCTCTCCTACGAGCAGTACTTC.

This clonotype came up many times. The V and J genes are TRBV7-3 and TRBJ2-2; D could derive from TRBD1 or TRBD2 (5 bases each). This CDR3 region has 15 residues. Germline CDR1 SGHTA, CDR2 FQGTGA. Trimming cost V 1 base and J 3 bases, with 9 bases left between them. Written as DNA, the CDR3 is TGTGCCAGCAGCTTAAACCAGGGAGACACCGGGGAGCTGTTTTTT. Protein sequence: CASSLNQGDTGELFF.